The 16 T cell receptor beta chains presented below share a single source sample, sequenced in a study of OX40 agonist ivuxolimab in advanced cancers. Only in-frame clones appear in the TCRdb table, and some are missing; sequencing was by immunoSEQ multiplex PCR. The table lists tens of thousands of clones, approximately 88% of them singletons, with around 3.4% in the top ten. Specimen: CD4+ or CD8+ T cells sorted from blood, collected in a trial of the OX40 agonist ivuxolimab. Receptor source: an adult with an advanced solid tumor such as melanoma, head and neck, liver or kidney cancer.

Concerning this clone: The junction departs from the called germline gene at one end, perhaps through a read error. The chain links TRBV28 to TRBJ1-1, with D possibly being TRBD1 (5 bases). Germline V gene lookup returns CDR1 MDHEN and CDR2 SYDVKM. The CDR3 contains 12 residues. CDR3 residues: CASSLGARYPSF. The CDR3 DNA sequence: TGTGCCAGCAGTTTAGGGGCCCGGTACCCCAGCTTT.

The chain has TRBV7-2 and TRBJ2-1; D is unresolved. The V end was cut by 5 bases, the J end by 5 bases, with 10 bases between. This CDR3 spans 13 amino acids. Germline CDR1 is SGHTA and CDR2 is FQGNSA. The DNA of the CDR3 is TGTGCCAGCAGCCAAGGACCCAACAATGAGCAGTTCTTC. Residues: CASSQGPNNEQFF.

This sequence joins TRBV5-6 and TRBJ1-4; no clear D gene. CDR1 and CDR2 (germline): SGHDT, YYEEEE. The CDR3 is made up of 14 amino acids. V was trimmed by 4 bases and J by 8 bases, leaving 15 bases between them. The CDR3 region has the DNA TGTGCCAGCAGCCCGAACTCTTTTGGCGAAAAACTGTTTTTT. This translates into CASSPNSFGEKLFF.

J is TRBJ1-5 and V is TRBV28; tentative D call: TRBD1 (5 bases). V was pared by 3 bases and J by 3 bases, with 15 bases between. CDR3 length: 16 residues. Germline CDR1 reads MDHEN; CDR2 reads SYDVKM. The CDR3 nucleotides are TGTGCCAGCAGTTTCGGAAGGACAAGACACAATCAGCCCCAGCATTTT. Its protein product is CASSFGRTRHNQPQHF.

This rearrangement joins TRBV30 to TRBJ2-7; D remains unclear. Trimming left V 1 base short and J 3 bases short, with 7 bases between. Per the germline V gene, CDR1 is GTSNPN and CDR2 is SVGIG (reference sequence). The CDR3 has 12 amino acids. In DNA form, the CDR3 reads TGTGCCTGGAGTGCGGGCAGCTACGAGCAGTACTTC. This translates into CAWSAGSYEQYF.

This chain uses TRBV19 with TRBJ1-4; 9 bases agree with TRBD1. This CDR3 is 14 amino acids long. Germline V CDR1 and CDR2: LNHDA, SQIVND (reference sequence). With 6 bases clipped from V and 6 bases from J, the junction kept 5 bases outside the gene matches. CDR3 nucleotides: TGTGCCAGTAGGAAGGACAGGGGTTATGAAAAACTGTTTTTT. Translating gives CASRKDRGYEKLFF.

This clone has a handful of counts. The chain joins TRBV7-9 to TRBJ1-6; 7 bases line up with TRBD1. V shed 5 bases and J 11 bases; nucleotides not matched to a gene: 9. Germline V CDR1 and CDR2: SEHNR, FQNEAQ (reference sequence). This CDR3 comprises 14 residues. The CDR3 is CASSRRQGVTPLHF. As DNA, the CDR3 is TGTGCCAGCAGCCGGCGACAGGGTGTTACACCCCTCCACTTT. Combining the CDR3 with reference TRBV7-9 and TRBJ1-6 gives the whole variable domain DTGVSQNPRHKITKRGQNVTFRCDPISEHNRLYWYRQTLGQGPEFLTYFQNEAQLEKSRLLSDRFSAERPKGSFSTLEIQRTEQGDSAMYLCASSRRQGVTPLHFGNGTRLTVT.

The chain has TRBV29-1 and TRBJ2-3, with D unresolved. The CDR3 contains 14 residues. Germline lookup yields CDR1 SQVTM and CDR2 ANQGSEA. Trimming took off 4 bases at V and 4 bases at J, with 15 bases between the two ends. CDR3 residues: CSVVGLWASDTQYF. CDR3 coding DNA: TGCAGCGTTGTGGGTCTGTGGGCATCAGATACGCAGTATTTT.

The CDR3 bases are TGTGCCACCAGCAGGCGGAACAGGGGGCGAGCCAATCAGCCCCAGCATTTT. This translates into CATSRRNRGRANQPQHF. The V call is TRBV15, the J call TRBJ1-5, with 9 nucleotides matching TRBD1. The CDR3 consists of 17 residues. From germline, CDR1 is LNHNV and CDR2 YYDKDF (reference sequence). V shed 3 bases and J 3 bases; nucleotides not matched to a gene: 9.

The table lists this clone with a few counts. The V gene is TRBV4-1, the J gene TRBJ1-6; no definite D call. Per germline, CDR1 MGHRA and CDR2 YSYEKL. Trimming pared 0 bases from V and 2 bases from J, leaving 11 bases between. There are 17 residues in the CDR3. The CDR3 DNA is TGCGCCAGCAGCCAAGAAGGTCCTATCCCCTATAATTCACCCCTCCACTTT. As protein: CASSQEGPIPYNSPLHF.

The rearrangement uses TRBV11-2 and TRBJ2-7, with D possibly being TRBD2 (6 bases). The germline V gene has CDR1 SGHAT and CDR2 FQNNGV. This CDR3 is 13 amino acids long. Trimming left V 4 bases short and J 0 bases short, with 7 bases between. The CDR3 DNA is TGTGCCAGCAGCTGGGGGGACTCCTACGAGCAGTACTTC. Translated, it gives CASSWGDSYEQYF.

The V call is TRBV6-6, the J call TRBJ2-5, with 9 bases aligning to TRBD1. With V trimmed by 4 bases and J by 2 bases, 2 bases remained unmatched. CDR1 MNHNY and CDR2 SVGAGI come from the germline V gene (reference sequence). The CDR3 covers 14 residues. CDR3 loop: CASSWDRAQETQYF. The CDR3 DNA reads TGTGCCAGCAGTTGGGACAGGGCACAAGAGACCCAGTACTTC.

The J gene is TRBJ2-5, the V gene TRBV19; 10 bases line up with TRBD1. Germline lookup yields CDR1 LNHDA and CDR2 SQIVND (reference sequence). V dropped 4 bases and J dropped 2; count of bases not matched to a gene: 7. This CDR3 is built from 16 residues. CDR3 nucleotide sequence: TGTGCCAGTAGTAGAGGGACAGGGGTCGCGCAAGAGACCCAGTACTTC. Translating gives CASSRGTGVAQETQYF.

A single count supports this clone. The chain recombines TRBV4-3 with TRBJ2-6, with D hard to call. V gave up 4 bases and J gave up 4 bases, with 8 bases separating them. The CDR3 contains 14 residues. Germline V CDR1 and CDR2: LGHNA, YSLEER. The CDR3 loop reads CASSPLRGANVLTF. CDR3 DNA sequence: TGCGCCAGCAGCCCCCTTAGGGGGGCCAACGTCCTGACTTTC.

Concerning this clone itself: The same CDR3 can be traced to other DNA sequences in this sample. V and J are TRBV2 and TRBJ1-5, with D hard to call. Germline loops: CDR1 SNHLY, CDR2 FYNNEI. V was trimmed by 4 bases and J by 0 bases, leaving 4 bases between them. The CDR3 length is 13 residues. The DNA of the CDR3 is TGTGCCAGCAGTGTGGATAGCAATCAGCCCCAGCATTTT. This sequence encodes CASSVDSNQPQHF.

The rearrangement uses TRBV7-2 and TRBJ1-2; D gene unclear. The length of the CDR3 is 13 residues. Germline V lookup: CDR1 SGHTA, CDR2 FQGNSA. V gave up 4 bases and J gave up 6 bases, with 12 bases separating them. The CDR3 DNA reads TGTGCCAGCAGCTCCCAGAGTACCCATGGCTACACCTTC. It is translated as CASSSQSTHGYTF. Variable domain in full (rest from reference TRBV7-2 and TRBJ1-2): GAGVSQSPSNKVTEKGKDVELRCDPISGHTALYWYRQSLGQGLEFLIYFQGNSAPDKSGLPSDRFSAERTGGSVSTLTIQRTQQEDSAVYLCASSSQSTHGYTFGSGTRLTVV.